A single sample is the source of the 10 T cell receptor beta chains below, sequenced in a study of blood T cell repertoires in COVID-19. Using immunoSEQ multiplex PCR, the repertoire was profiled, and TCRdb retains in-frame clones only, with some absent. Of over 200,000 clones listed, approximately 90% are singletons. The sequenced sample was PBMCs or T cells enriched from blood (not recorded which). Receptors were obtained from a man aged 30 to 39 who had recovered from COVID-19.

The chain joins TRBV18 to TRBJ2-1; TRBD2 aligns across 11 bases. The V gene's germline CDR1 is KGHSH and CDR2 LQKENI. Trimming cost V 4 bases and J 5 bases; bases outside gene matches: 4. This CDR3 is built from 15 residues. DNA for the CDR3: TGTGCCAGCTCACTGGGGACTAGCGGCCACAATGAGCAGTTCTTC. The encoded protein is CASSLGTSGHNEQFF.

V gene TRBV7-9 combines with J gene TRBJ1-6, with D perhaps TRBD1 (6 bases). CDR1 and CDR2 (germline): SEHNR, FQNEAQ (reference sequence). There are 16 residues in the CDR3. The ends were cut back, 5 bases at V and 4 bases at J, with 15 bases in the middle. The CDR3 nucleotides are TGTGCCAGCAGCCCCTTCAGACAGGTTTATAATTCACCCCTCCACTTT. Translated, it gives CASSPFRQVYNSPLHF.

The V gene is TRBV24-1, the J gene TRBJ2-1; TRBD2 is a possible D gene (5 bases). V was cut by 7 bases and J by 10 bases, with 16 bases left in between. The CDR3 is 13 amino acids. Germline lookup yields CDR1 KGHDR and CDR2 SFDVKD. CDR3 nucleotides: TGTGCCACCAGCTCCCCCCCGATAGCGGAGCAGTTCTTC. This translates into CATSSPPIAEQFF.

The chain recombines TRBV28 with TRBJ1-1; no clear D. The CDR3 runs 10 residues. The germline gives CDR1 MDHEN, CDR2 SYDVKM. V shed 5 bases and J shed 9 bases, with 7 bases lying between them. The CDR3, as DNA: TGTGCCAGCAGTAAATATCAAGCTTTCTTT. It translates to CASSKYQAFF.

The rearrangement links TRBV5-4 to TRBJ1-2, with TRBD1 matching over 7 bases. The ends lost 4 bases at V and 3 bases at J; junction bases unmatched: 3. From germline, CDR1 is SGHNT and CDR2 YYREEE (reference sequence). This CDR3 has 13 residues. CDR3 region: CASSADRHYGYTF. CDR3 DNA: TGTGCCAGCAGCGCGGACAGGCACTATGGCTACACCTTC.

There are a few counts of this clone. The chain has TRBV3-1 (or the pseudogene TRBV3-2) and TRBJ2-7; no clear D gene. Trimming pared 0 bases from V and 8 bases from J, leaving 8 bases between. Germline V gene sequence: CDR1 LGHDT, CDR2 YNNKEL (reference sequence). The length of the CDR3 is 12 residues. The CDR3 loop reads CASSQDPQKQYF. In DNA form, the CDR3 reads TGTGCCAGCAGCCAAGATCCCCAGAAGCAGTACTTC.

The chain joins TRBV29-1 to TRBJ2-3; TRBD2 aligns across 8 bases. The CDR3 loop spans 13 amino acids. Germline lookup yields CDR1 SQVTM and CDR2 ANQGSEA. V was clipped by 7 bases and J by 1 base; unmatched bases: 4. The CDR3 loop reads CSAETSGTDTQYF. As DNA, the CDR3 is TGCAGCGCAGAGACTAGCGGCACAGATACGCAGTATTTT.

The gene calls are TRBV15 and TRBJ1-1, with 7 bases that match TRBD1. From germline, CDR1 is LNHNV and CDR2 YYDKDF (reference sequence). The V and J ends lost 0 bases and 5 bases, in that order; junction bases with no gene match: 6. The CDR3 contains 15 residues. The CDR3: CATSRDRGPRTEAFF. CDR3 nucleotides: TGTGCCACCAGCAGAGATAGGGGGCCGAGGACTGAAGCTTTCTTT.

The genes are TRBV5-4 and TRBJ2-2; D might be TRBD1 (5 bases). Germline V gene sequence: CDR1 SGHNT, CDR2 YYREEE (reference sequence). The V end lost 5 bases, the J end lost 3 bases, and 17 bases lay between the germline ends. The CDR3 spans 16 residues. The CDR3 sequence: CASRARFQGYTGELFF. The CDR3 bases are TGTGCCAGCAGGGCGAGGTTCCAGGGATACACCGGGGAGCTGTTTTTT. Full variable domain (outside the CDR3, taken from reference TRBV5-4 and TRBJ2-2): ETGVTQSPTHLIKTRGQQVTLRCSSQSGHNTVSWYQQALGQGPQFIFQYYREEENGRGNFPPRFSGLQFPNYSSELNVNALELDDSALYLCASRARFQGYTGELFFGEGSRLTVL.

This rearrangement joins TRBV30 to TRBJ1-2; the D gene is possibly TRBD1 (5 bases). Germline lookup yields CDR1 GTSNPN and CDR2 SVGIG (reference sequence). This CDR3 contains 13 residues. Between the trimmed V and J ends, which lost 1 base and 4 bases, there was a span of 10 bases. As DNA, the CDR3 is TGTGCCTGGAGTGCCCGGGACTCCTATGGCTACACCTTC. It is translated as CAWSARDSYGYTF.